The TCR beta chain described here comes from a study of technical replicates of blood from a few donors (dated by TCRdb to about 2017). Note on this clone: The antigen it recognizes is unknown. Compared with germline, one end of the junction differs, possibly owing to a read error.

Receptor amplification or capture employed the immunoSEQ multiplex PCR assay. TCRdb's version of the immuneACCESS table is confined to in-frame rearrangements and falls short of the full clone set. An unresolved V gene accounts for under half of the shortfall where checked; the remainder is of unknown origin. The sample has 74,000 or so clones on record, around 90% of them singletons. The biggest ten clones account for over 0.35% of the sample. Spanning cysteine to phenylalanine, the CDR3 consists of 16 amino acids. Only the CDR3 portion is preserved as DNA: 48 bases, with reading frame beginning at the first base. The germline V gene sets CDR1 to MDHEN and CDR2 to SYDVKM.

The TCR comes from a human donor in good health. In this chain, TRBV28 is recombined with TRBJ2-5; a weak D assignment points to TRBD1 (6 bases agree). The source material was T cells isolated from PBMCs. Read as DNA, the sequence is TGTGCCAGCAGCAAGGGACCGGATTGGGGGCAAGAGCCCCAGTACTTC. Its coded protein is CASSKGPDWGQEPQYF.